One sample yielded the 3 T cell receptor beta chains listed below, sequenced in a study of CD8+ T cells in alopecia areata. Documented treatment: oral pan-JAK inhibitor, 5-10 mg twice daily. Once RNA had been extracted, it was reverse transcribed into cDNA to act as the sequencing template. Clones were read by immunoSEQ multiplex PCR, and TCRdb kept only the in-frame ones, dropping some. The sample includes about 210,000 clones, around 66% of them seen just once. Here the sequenced sample was CD4+ T cells sorted from blood, taken at week 4, from a patient treated with tofacitinib. These receptor sequences come from a human donor with alopecia areata.

This clone appeared a single time. The chain combines TRBV6-6 with TRBJ2-6, with D unresolved. The CDR3 consists of 15 residues. Trimming left V 4 bases short and J 1 base short, with 8 bases between. Per germline, CDR1 MNHNY and CDR2 SVGAGI (reference sequence). DNA of the CDR3: TGTGCCAGCAGTTTAGGCCATTCTGGGGCCAACGTCCTGACTTTC. It specifies CASSLGHSGANVLTF.

This clone has only a few counts. This chain uses TRBV14 with TRBJ2-4; 8 nucleotides align to TRBD2. CDR1 SGHDN and CDR2 FVKESK come from the germline V gene. The J segment lost 1 base and the V segment lost 3 bases, leaving 8 bases of the junction unmatched. This CDR3 has 17 amino acids. The CDR3 loop reads CASSQLAGSGAKNIQYF. For the CDR3, the DNA is TGTGCCAGCAGCCAGTTAGCGGGGTCCGGGGCCAAAAACATTCAGTACTTC.

The rearrangement uses TRBV2 and TRBJ2-1; TRBD2 matches 10 bases. CDR3 length equals 15 residues. Germline assignment: CDR1 SNHLY and CDR2 FYNNEI. With 4 bases clipped from V and 3 bases from J, the junction kept 3 bases outside the gene matches. The CDR3 loop is CASSVLAGRYNEQFF. Written as DNA, the CDR3 is TGTGCCAGCAGTGTACTAGCGGGACGCTACAATGAGCAGTTCTTC.